This T cell receptor beta chain was sequenced in a study of regulatory T cells in long-lasting Graves disease (dated by TCRdb to the early 2020s). Regarding the research as a whole: In the newly diagnosed Graves' disease group, patients had been taking antithyroid drugs for less than 3 months. The study was registered as a clinical trial and conducted in China. A total of 33 samples were covered by TCR sequencing, comprising around 13 persistent and about 20 newly diagnosed Graves' disease patients. This study used TCR sequencing and RNA sequencing of peripheral blood to compare persistent Graves' disease patients against newly diagnosed Graves' disease patients.

Per the publication, the time point label means: newly diagnosed GD, antithyroid drugs for less than 3 months. For both TCR sequencing and RNA sequencing, RNA was extracted from PBMCs in TRIzol. The diagnosis of Graves' disease was made according to American Thyroid Association guidelines. Recruitment of patients was carried out at an endocrinology department in Xi'an, China. Each patient gave approximately 8.8 milliliters of peripheral blood, collected in an EDTA anticoagulant tube. PBMCs were isolated by Ficoll Paque Plus density gradient separation without further T cell sorting. An Agilent 2100 Bioanalyzer and agarose gel were used to check RNA quality, and a NanoDrop 2000 was used to measure RNA concentration. General conclusions and limits of the study: More public clonotypes were shared among persistent patients (about 2,800) than among newly diagnosed patients (roughly 1,000). Preferential use of TRBV28, TRBJ1-2 and TRBJ2-5 was observed in persistent disease, whereas TRBV20-1 and TRBJ2-1 were favored in newly diagnosed disease. Only the TCR beta chain was sequenced and analyzed. The authors acknowledged the small sample size as a limitation that may reduce accuracy. Only peripheral blood was studied, because thyroid tissue, the primary lesion, was inaccessible. Lower TCR Shannon entropy and fewer highly expanded clones were observed in persistent Graves' disease patients than in newly diagnosed patients, which suggested clonal expansion.

The method behind the library was multiplex PCR. The sample was run on an Illumina HiSeq 4000. iRepertoire HTBI primers and Arm-PCR amplification of CDR3 regions were used to construct TCR beta libraries. PCR products were gel purified before sequencing. The paper's data handling went like this. A total of 62 TRBV and approximately 13 TRBJ segments were identified across samples and were used for gene usage analysis of CDR3 amino acid clonotypes. Filtered high-quality paired reads were merged into contigs using COPE and FqMerger. BLAST was used to align contigs to the IMGT TRBV, TRBD and TRBJ reference genes, and CDR3 was defined following IMGT. Clonotypes above 0.1% frequency were classified as highly expanded clones. Repertoire diversity was measured by Shannon entropy, and V-J evenness by the Gini coefficient. A clonotype was considered public if more than one individual shared it. TCRdb reworked the public reads: Q25 trimming with fastp, MiXCR clone assembly, productive beta chains retained. Entries are consolidated by CDR3 protein sequence, retaining the most common genes and DNA. The V and J calls here are based on TCRdb, not the publication. A total of about 560,000 distinct CDR3 sequences appear in this sample, 15% to 20% of them only once. The ten most abundant clones make up approximately 12% of the sample.

The CDR3, from cysteine to phenylalanine, totals 15 residues. The entry retains the CDR3 DNA only, 45 bases that are in frame from base 1. The CDR1 and CDR2 encoded by the germline V gene are MNHEY and SVGEGT. Trimming accounts for 2 bases at V and 4 bases at J, while the number of junction bases matched to no gene is 5. This clonotype was found many times. Its binding antigen is unknown. It has no much larger one-base neighbor in the sample; base qualities were not kept. The sample was also reused in another study, on T cells in Graves' hyperthyroidism and ophthalmopathy. As the second study states: A patient counted as having stable Graves' hyperthyroidism if no progression to ophthalmopathy occurred over 18 months of follow-up. Hyperthyroidism patients were aged 18 to 65 years and newly diagnosed, with disease duration of less than 2 months. Any patient with an uncontrolled infection, another autoimmune disease, pregnancy or lactation was excluded. Diagnoses relied on clinical symptoms, serum thyroxine and TRAb, thyroid ultrasound and orbital computed tomography. For the first round of RT-PCR on the TCR CDR3, the HTBI primer set was used together with the Qiagen OneStep RT-PCR kit. Blood samples also contained most of the expanded thyroid clonotypes (frequency above 0.001), which suggests that blood repertoires may reflect thyroid immune responses. A model built on a 13 V-J signature distinguished ophthalmopathy from stable hyperthyroidism, reaching 87.88% sensitivity and around 81% specificity in cross-validation and 80%/75% in testing. In validation, the model predicted progression to ophthalmopathy a median of about 6.5 months before onset, with roughly 70% sensitivity and nearly 75% specificity. To identify distinguishing TCR V-J signatures, a discovery cohort of 100 or so patients was used, comprising some 45 with Graves' ophthalmopathy and 55 to 65 with stable Graves' hyperthyroidism. Prospective prediction of ophthalmopathy was tested in an independent validation cohort of fewer than 20 hyperthyroidism patients and 15 to 17 patients who later progressed to ophthalmopathy. The 95 to 100 discovery patients were randomly divided into training and test sets at a 7:3 ratio. The study also compared thyroid tissue and blood T-cell repertoires from roughly six Graves' hyperthyroidism patients. Once sampling was done, hyperthyroidism patients were given methimazole at a starting dose of 30 mg daily, whereas ophthalmopathy patients were given high-dose intravenous methylprednisolone. The libraries were constructed in a second round of multiplex PCR and then size-selected and purified. The libraries were sequenced on an Illumina HiSeq2000 using paired-end 100 bp reads. SOAPnuke was used to process the raw data, throwing out any read that contained adapters or uncalled bases, had a mean Phred below 15, or lacked an exact constant-primer or identifier match. High-quality paired reads were merged using COPE v1.2.5, and each unique nucleotide sequence was defined as a clonotype. MiTCR v1.1 was used to align the clonotypes against IMGT TRBV, TRBD and TRBJ reference segments. Only V-J combinations with frequency above 0.0001, covering 99% to 99.2% of repertoires, were analysed. A TCS score was defined as the ratio of F50 (clonal expansion) to E x V (chaos), with BLOSUM62-based TCRdist applied between CDR3 peptides within each V-J. Welch's t-statistics and random forest reduced some 510 V-J features to 13, which were used in a naive Bayes classifier (R e1071). No statistical method was used to set the sample size in advance, and investigators knew the group allocation. The paper reports TCR Vbeta CDR3 sequencing of approximately 140 peripheral blood samples: under 45 ophthalmopathy, over 70 hyperthyroidism and around 17 progressor patients.

The sample here was peripheral blood mononuclear cells (PBMCs), taken at new diagnosis, from a patient treated with antithyroid drugs. This chain joins TRBV6-2 or TRBV6-3 to TRBJ2-1; TRBD2 agrees with 7 junctional bases. The origin of this receptor is a man between 18 and 35 years old with Graves disease. Donor details come from another sample of the same person, matched by shared clones. The DNA reads as follows: TGTGCCAGCAGTTACCGGGACTATAGTTACAATGAGCAGTTCTTC. Translation gives CASSYRDYSYNEQFF.